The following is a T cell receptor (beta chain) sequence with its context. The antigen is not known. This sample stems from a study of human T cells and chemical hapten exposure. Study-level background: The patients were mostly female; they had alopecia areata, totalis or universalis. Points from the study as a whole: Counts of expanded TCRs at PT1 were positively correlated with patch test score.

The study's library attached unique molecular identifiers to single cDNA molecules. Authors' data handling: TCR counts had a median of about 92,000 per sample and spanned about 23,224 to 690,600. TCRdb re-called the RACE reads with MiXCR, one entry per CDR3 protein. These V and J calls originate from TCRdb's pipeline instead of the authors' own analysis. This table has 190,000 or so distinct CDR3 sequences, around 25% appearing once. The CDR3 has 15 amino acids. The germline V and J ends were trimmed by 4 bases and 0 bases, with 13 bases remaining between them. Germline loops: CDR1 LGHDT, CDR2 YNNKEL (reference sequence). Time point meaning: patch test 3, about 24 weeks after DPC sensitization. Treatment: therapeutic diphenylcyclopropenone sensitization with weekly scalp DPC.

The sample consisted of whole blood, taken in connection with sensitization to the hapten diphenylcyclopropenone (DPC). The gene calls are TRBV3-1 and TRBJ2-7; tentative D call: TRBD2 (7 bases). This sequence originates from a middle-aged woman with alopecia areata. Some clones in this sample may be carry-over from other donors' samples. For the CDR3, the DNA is TGTGCCAGCAGCCGAGCGGGACATAGCTCCTACGAGCAGTACTTC. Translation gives CASSRAGHSSYEQYF.